This TCR beta chain was identified in a study of Ad26.COV2.S vaccination and SARS-CoV-2 variants. As for the study in general: The study gave Ad26.COV2.S intramuscularly, once or twice 56 days apart.

Indicated treatment: 15 to 20 received Ad26.COV2.S at low or high dose, single or two shots; roughly 5 received placebo; per-sample allocation not given. Sampling took place 63 days after the first vaccine or placebo injection. Points on this clone: Its specificity is not known.

The CDR3 has 17 amino acids. Germline V gene lookup returns CDR1 MDHEN and CDR2 SYDVKM. Trimming removed 6 bases from V and 5 bases from J, with 20 bases in between. Assay used: immunoSEQ multiplex PCR; TCRdb lists only in-frame clones, some missing. The data show about 350,000 clones, around nine tenths seen once. Study conclusions and caveats: Marked by substantial breadth, spike-specific CD8+ and CD4+ T cell responses were reportedly seen after vaccination.

The input for sequencing was peripheral blood, taken in a trial of Ad26.COV2.S vaccine versus placebo. The chain joins TRBV28 to TRBJ1-6; D might be TRBD1 (5 bases). This clonotype was sampled from a person aged 18-65 years who received the Ad26.COV2.S COVID-19 vaccine or a placebo. CDR3 region: CASRYKWDPQNNSPLHF. The CDR3 DNA reads as TGTGCCAGCAGGTACAAGTGGGACCCGCAAAATAATTCACCCCTCCACTTT.